This TCR beta chain was sequenced for a study of T-cell memory formation after mild COVID-19. Findings and caveats of the study: Clones contracting over day 15 to 85 were CD4/CD8 balanced, with later expanders leaning CD4+.

Trimming at V came to 3 bases and at J to 7 bases, leaving 13 bases not matched to a gene. The CDR3 totals 16 residues. Germline CDR1 and CDR2: SGHKS and YYEKEE (reference sequence). TCRdb reprocessed the 5' RACE reads via MiXCR and lists one record per CDR3 protein. The top ten clones hold about 20% of a sample with 280,000 or so distinct CDR3 sequences, 8% to 9% of them seen once. This clonotype was observed a few times. Its antigen is not known. Sequencing input: PBMCs or a T cell subset sorted from them (not recorded which). This TCR came from a man between 18 and 35 years old who had mild COVID-19 (a few samples of this study predate the infection). Cell type and time point are not known. The rearrangement joins TRBV5-5 to TRBJ2-5, with TRBD2 identical over 9 bases. CDR3 residues: CASSWMASGASGTQYF. DNA of the CDR3: TGTGCCAGCAGCTGGATGGCTAGCGGGGCCTCAGGGACCCAGTACTTC.